The 28 T cell receptor beta chains in this list originate from one sample, sequenced in a study of regulatory T cells in long-lasting Graves disease. Building the TCR beta libraries relied on iRepertoire HTBI primers, and CDR3 regions underwent Arm-PCR. TCRdb ran MiXCR on the multiplex PCR reads and lists one entry per CDR3 protein. The sample has 350,000 to 450,000 distinct CDR3 sequences; roughly 10% are singletons. Time point noted: newly diagnosed GD, antithyroid drugs for less than 3 months. PBMC RNA served as the TCR library source. This sample was shared with a second study, whose subject was T cells in Graves' hyperthyroidism and ophthalmopathy.

Sequences were derived from peripheral blood mononuclear cells (PBMCs), sampled at new diagnosis, from a patient treated with antithyroid drugs. The receptors here all came from a woman younger than 30 with Graves disease.

This clonotype showed up many times. V is TRBV12-3 or TRBV12-4 and J is TRBJ1-3; D is unresolved. The CDR3 covers 12 residues. V lost 8 bases and J 0 bases, leaving 5 bases between the germline ends. This CDR3 reads CASGFSGNTIYF. The CDR3 DNA reads as TGTGCCAGCGGGTTCTCTGGAAACACCATATATTTT.

This clonotype came up a few times. The chain is built from TRBV4-3 and TRBJ2-3, with 8 bases fitting TRBD2. V lost 5 bases to trimming and J lost 5 bases; unmatched junction nucleotides: 18. Germline V gives CDR1 LGHNA, CDR2 YSLEER. This CDR3 has 18 amino acids. The CDR3, as DNA: TGCGCCAGCAGCTCTGAGTCTTCGGGAGGGCCGTACTTAGATACGCAGTATTTT. It is translated as CASSSESSGGPYLDTQYF.

The V call is TRBV6-1, the J call TRBJ2-1; 9 bases map to TRBD1. Trimming cost V 6 bases and J 7 bases; bases outside gene matches: 7. The CDR3 length is 14 residues. Germline values: CDR1 MNHNS, CDR2 SASEGT. The CDR3 DNA is TGTGCCAGCAGCCAAGGGACAGGGCGGAATGAGCAGTTCTTC. Its protein is CASSQGTGRNEQFF.

The chain joins TRBV10-3 to TRBJ2-1; tentatively, D is TRBD1 (5 bases). This CDR3 has 14 residues. Trimming left V 0 bases short and J 7 bases short, with 10 bases between. CDR1 ENHRY and CDR2 SYGVKD come from the germline V gene. CDR3 sequence (DNA): TGTGCCATCAGTGAGTCAGGGGTAGTTAATGAGCAGTTCTTC. It encodes CAISESGVVNEQFF.

As to this clonotype: Possible read error: a much larger clone is one base away. The rearrangement links TRBV20-1 to TRBJ2-1, with TRBD2 as a possible D gene (6 bases). The V end lost 0 bases, the J end lost 13 bases, and 28 bases lay between the germline ends. CDR1 and CDR2 from the germline V gene are DFQATT and SNEGSKA (reference sequence). The CDR3 runs to 17 residues. DNA of the CDR3: TGCAGTGCTAGAGATTGGGTATATAGGGAGGACCAAGAGACCCAGTTCTTC. Amino acid sequence: CSARDWVYREDQETQFF.

This clonotype occurred many times. This chain connects TRBV5-1 to TRBJ2-1; TRBD2 aligns across 14 bases. With V trimmed by 6 bases and J by 4 bases, 9 bases remained unmatched. The CDR3 has 17 residues. Per germline, CDR1 SGHRS and CDR2 YFSETQ. The CDR3 DNA follows: TGCGCCAGCACCACTGGGACTAGCGGGAGTACGTACAATGAGCAGTTCTTC. Encoded protein: CASTTGTSGSTYNEQFF. Variable domain in full (rest from reference TRBV5-1 and TRBJ2-1): KAGVTQTPRYLIKTRGQQVTLSCSPISGHRSVSWYQQTPGQGLQFLFEYFSETQRNKGNFPGRFSGRQFSNSRSEMNVSTLELGDSALYLCASTTGTSGSTYNEQFFGPGTRLTVL.

This clonotype occurred many times. The CDR3: CSATKVQARGNGYTF. CDR3 bases: TGCAGTGCGACAAAGGTGCAGGCCCGCGGGAATGGCTACACCTTC. The rearrangement uses TRBV20-1 and TRBJ1-2; D is unresolved. The CDR3 is 15 amino acids. The germline V gene has CDR1 DFQATT and CDR2 SNEGSKA (reference sequence). Trimming removed 6 bases at V and 6 bases at J, with 23 bases between.

The V and J genes are TRBV18 and TRBJ1-3; D perhaps matches TRBD1 (5 bases). Per germline, CDR1 KGHSH and CDR2 LQKENI. The length of the CDR3 is 16 residues. V shed 5 bases and J shed 2 bases, with 16 bases lying between them. CDR3 protein: CASSSNRLEPGNTIYF. For the CDR3, the DNA is TGTGCCAGCTCATCTAACAGGCTCGAGCCTGGAAACACCATATATTTT.

This clonotype was counted ten times or more. As DNA, the CDR3 is TGTGCTAGTGGGGTAAGGGCCCATGGCTACACCTTC. It encodes CASGVRAHGYTF. The chain couples TRBV12-5 to TRBJ1-2; D not resolved. The CDR3 has 12 amino acids. V shed 6 bases and J shed 6 bases, with 11 bases lying between them. Germline V gives CDR1 LGHNT, CDR2 FRNRAP.

At least ten counts were recorded for this clonotype. The V and J genes are TRBV11-2 and TRBJ2-1, with D possibly being TRBD2 (5 bases). Germline V gene sequence: CDR1 SGHAT, CDR2 FQNNGV. The CDR3 spans 14 residues. V lost 1 base and J 9 bases, leaving 13 bases between the germline ends. The CDR3 loop reads CASSLGVGDAEQFF. The CDR3 DNA reads TGTGCCAGCAGCTTAGGGGTCGGGGATGCTGAGCAGTTCTTC. Full variable domain (outside the CDR3, taken from reference TRBV11-2 and TRBJ2-1): EAGVAQSPRYKIIEKRQSVAFWCNPISGHATLYWYQQILGQGPKLLIQFQNNGVVDDSQLPKDRFSAERLKGVDSTLKIQPAKLEDSAVYLCASSLGVGDAEQFFGPGTRLTVL.

This sequence joins TRBV5-5 and TRBJ2-7; a weak D match, TRBD1 (6 bases). Germline V gives CDR1 SGHKS, CDR2 YYEKEE (reference sequence). The CDR3 runs 19 residues. Trimming removed 0 bases from V and 0 bases from J, with 22 bases in between. CDR3 nucleotides: TGTGCCAGCAGCTTGGGGGACCGGGACACCTTATACCTCTCCTACGAGCAGTACTTC. It codes for CASSLGDRDTLYLSYEQYF.

This clonotype was seen more than once but under ten times. The chain links TRBV24-1 to TRBJ2-1, with TRBD1 identical over 7 bases. Germline V CDR1 and CDR2: KGHDR, SFDVKD. The CDR3 loop spans 13 amino acids. The J segment lost 8 bases and the V segment lost 3 bases, leaving 3 bases of the junction unmatched. The chain's CDR3 is CATSDDRAYEQFF. The CDR3 DNA sequence: TGTGCCACCAGTGATGACAGGGCTTATGAGCAGTTCTTC.

Concerning this clonotype itself: Possible read error: a much larger clone is one base away. V is TRBV30 and J is TRBJ1-1, with unresolved D. Germline lookup yields CDR1 GTSNPN and CDR2 SVGIG (reference sequence). The CDR3 is 13 residues long. Deletions cut 0 bases from V and 8 bases from J, with 13 bases between. The CDR3 nucleotides read TGTGCCTGGAGTGTAACGATTGGCAACGAAGCTTTCTTT. The encoded protein is CAWSVTIGNEAFF.

The gene calls are TRBV20-1 and TRBJ1-2; 7 bases agree with TRBD1. Germline CDR1 is DFQATT and CDR2 is SNEGSKA (reference sequence). CDR3 length: 14 amino acids. V was pared by 4 bases and J by 2 bases, with 7 bases of the junction left unmatched. The CDR3 nucleotides read TGCAGTGCTATCCGGACAGGATTAAACTATGGCTACACCTTC. Translated, it gives CSAIRTGLNYGYTF.

The CDR3 here is CASRSQTGGGETQYF. DNA for the CDR3: TGTGCCAGCCGTTCCCAGACAGGGGGCGGTGAGACCCAGTACTTC. The chain employs TRBV25-1 and TRBJ2-5; 10 bases match TRBD1. V trimming: 8 bases; J trimming: 5 bases; junction bases outside the gene matches: 11. Per germline, CDR1 MGHDK and CDR2 SYGVNS. The CDR3 runs 15 residues. Looking up the rest from reference TRBV25-1 and TRBJ2-5 gives the full variable domain: EADIYQTPRYLVIGTGKKITLECSQTMGHDKMYWYQQDPGMELHLIHYSYGVNSTEKGDLSSESTVSRIRTEHFPLTLESARPSHTSQYLCASRSQTGGGETQYFGPGTRLLVL.

Many counts were recorded for this clonotype. The rearrangement joins TRBV18 to TRBJ2-3; no clear D gene. Per germline, CDR1 KGHSH and CDR2 LQKENI. Trimming pared 2 bases from V and 2 bases from J, leaving 11 bases between. The CDR3 sequence is 15 residues long. The CDR3 is CASSPVALITDTQYF. As DNA, the CDR3 is TGTGCCAGCTCACCAGTGGCGTTGATCACAGATACGCAGTATTTT. Full variable domain (outside the CDR3, taken from reference TRBV18 and TRBJ2-3): NAGVMQNPRHLVRRRGQEARLRCSPMKGHSHVYWYRQLPEEGLKFMVYLQKENIIDESGMPKERFSAEFPKEGPSILRIQQVVRGDSAAYFCASSPVALITDTQYFGPGTRLTVL.

This clonotype was recorded at least ten times. The J gene is TRBJ2-2, the V gene TRBV28, with 10 bases that match TRBD2. The trim removed 2 bases at V and 7 bases at J, leaving 4 bases unmatched. This CDR3 has 15 amino acids. Germline V gives CDR1 MDHEN, CDR2 SYDVKM. In nucleotides, the CDR3 is TGTGCCAGCAGTTTAACACTAGCGGGATACGGGGAGCTGTTTTTT. Translated: CASSLTLAGYGELFF. The entire variable domain, with the rest obtained from reference TRBV28 and TRBJ2-2, is as follows: DVKVTQSSRYLVKRTGEKVFLECVQDMDHENMFWYRQDPGLGLRLIYFSYDVKMKEKGDIPEGYSVSREKKERFSLILESASTNQTSMYLCASSLTLAGYGELFFGEGSRLTVL.

The chain is built from TRBV25-1 and TRBJ1-6, with D possibly being TRBD1 (5 bases). V lost 8 bases, J lost 9 bases, and 14 bases lay in between. Germline lookup yields CDR1 MGHDK and CDR2 SYGVNS. There are 13 residues in the CDR3. The CDR3 DNA sequence: TGTGCCAGCTCCCCTAAAAGGGGTTCACCCCTCCACTTT. Its translation: CASSPKRGSPLHF.

This sequence joins TRBV6-2 or TRBV6-3 and TRBJ2-6; no clear D. The CDR3 spans 16 residues. The germline V gene encodes CDR1 MNHEY and CDR2 SVGEGT. V was trimmed by 1 base and J by 0 bases, leaving 7 bases between them. CDR3 in amino acids: CASSYFELSGANVLTF. CDR3 coding DNA: TGTGCCAGCAGTTACTTTGAGCTCTCTGGGGCCAACGTCCTGACTTTC.

This clonotype was recorded many times. V and J are TRBV12-3 or TRBV12-4 and TRBJ1-5; D gene uncertain. The ends were cut back, 3 bases at V and 6 bases at J, with 18 bases in the middle. This CDR3 has 16 amino acids. The CDR3 loop is CASSLFLASSGQPQHF. CDR3 DNA: TGTGCCAGCAGTTTGTTCTTGGCGTCCTCCGGTCAGCCCCAGCATTTT.

In its sample, this clonotype was seen many times. The chain carries TRBV12-3 or TRBV12-4 and TRBJ2-7; 9 bases fit TRBD1. The CDR3 covers 14 residues. V lost 3 bases to trimming and J lost 2 bases; unmatched junction nucleotides: 2. The CDR3, as DNA: TGTGCCAGCAGTTTTGACAGGGGGGCCTACGAGCAGTACTTC. This gives the protein CASSFDRGAYEQYF.

Many counts were recorded for this clonotype. This rearrangement joins TRBV13 to TRBJ1-5, with no clear D. V lost 5 bases to trimming and J lost 2 bases, with 13 bases between them. This CDR3 spans 15 amino acids. Germline assignment: CDR1 PRHDT and CDR2 FYEKMQ (reference sequence). The CDR3 DNA sequence: TGTGCCAGCAGCAAAAGGGCCCGGGGCAATCAGCCCCAGCATTTT. Protein product: CASSKRARGNQPQHF.

This clonotype was counted many times. The chain is built from TRBV28 and TRBJ2-1, with D hard to call. Trimming shortened V by 5 bases and J by 9 bases, and 29 bases separated the two germline ends. CDR3 length equals 18 residues. CDR1 is MDHEN, CDR2 SYDVKM, per germline. The CDR3 reads CASSKFGAPGAQKGEQFF. In nucleotides, the CDR3 is TGTGCCAGCAGTAAGTTTGGAGCCCCAGGCGCCCAGAAGGGTGAGCAGTTCTTC.

V gene TRBV11-2 combines with J gene TRBJ2-3; TRBD2 agrees at 10 bases. CDR3 length: 16 amino acids. The germline V gene has CDR1 SGHAT and CDR2 FQNNGV. V was pared by 1 base and J by 3 bases, with 4 bases of the junction left unmatched. This CDR3 is CASSLASGGWTDTQYF. CDR3 DNA sequence: TGTGCCAGCAGCTTAGCTAGCGGGGGATGGACAGATACGCAGTATTTT.

This clonotype was recorded a few times. This chain links TRBV28 with TRBJ2-1; D possibly corresponds to TRBD2 (6 bases). The germline CDR1 and CDR2 sequences are MDHEN and SYDVKM. Trimming shortened V by 1 base and J by 4 bases, and 14 bases separated the two germline ends. This CDR3 has 16 residues. The CDR3 region has the DNA TGTGCCAGCAGTTTATCAGTGACTAGGGTTTACAATGAGCAGTTCTTC. This translates into CASSLSVTRVYNEQFF.

Ten or more counts support this clonotype. V usage is TRBV28 and J usage is TRBJ1-2, with D possibly being TRBD1 (6 bases). The germline gives CDR1 MDHEN, CDR2 SYDVKM. This CDR3 comprises 13 residues. Trimming took 8 bases from V and 7 from J, leaving 17 bases between them. DNA of the CDR3: TGTGCCAGCGGTTGGGGGCGAATAGGTGGCTACACCTTC. It encodes CASGWGRIGGYTF.

The chain recombines TRBV4-3 with TRBJ2-7; perhaps D is TRBD1 or TRBD2 (5 bases each). CDR1 is LGHNA and CDR2 is YSLEER in the germline V gene. Trimming removed 6 bases from V and 5 bases from J, with 5 bases in between. This CDR3 is built from 10 residues. DNA for the CDR3: TGCGCCAGCAGGGGGGACGAGCAGTACTTC. Its translation: CASRGDEQYF.

This clonotype was picked up many times. V and J are TRBV24-1 and TRBJ2-3, with D uncertain. Trimming left V 9 bases short and J 5 bases short, with 20 bases between. This CDR3 region has 15 residues. The germline V gene has CDR1 KGHDR and CDR2 SFDVKD. The CDR3 sequence is CATSTHVASGDTQYF. In DNA, the CDR3 is TGTGCCACCTCGACCCACGTGGCCTCCGGAGATACGCAGTATTTT.